This is a list of T cell receptor beta chains from one sample in a study of cytomegalovirus exposure and HLA in healthy donors. Generated by immunoSEQ multiplex PCR, the TCRdb table keeps only in-frame clones and is missing some. The data show approximately 97,000 clones, under 90% seen once. Specimen: PBMCs. Receptors originate from a woman in her seventies in good health and CMV-seropositive. Both conserved end residues are part of each CDR3. The order of the fields is D gene, V gene, clone size, J gene, CDR3 DNA, CDR3 protein. A D gene is named only where the DNA matches it firmly. Not every row has a clone size; where given, it reads once, few, many or a size class.

d_gene: TRBD1
v_gene: TRBV6-1
abundance: once
j_gene: TRBJ2-7
CDR3nt: TGTGCCAGCAGCACAGGGGTCCACTACGAGCAGTACTTC
CDR3aa: CASSTGVHYEQYF

d_gene: .
v_gene: TRBV5-4
abundance: .
j_gene: TRBJ2-3
CDR3nt: TGTGCCAGCAGCTTGAGTCGGGGGGCCTACACAGATACGCAGTATTTT
CDR3aa: CASSLSRGAYTDTQYF

d_gene: TRBD1
v_gene: TRBV7-3
abundance: .
j_gene: TRBJ1-1
CDR3nt: TGTGCCAGCCGTTTGGACAGGGCCCTGAACACTGAAGCTTTCTTT
CDR3aa: CASRLDRALNTEAFF

d_gene: .
v_gene: TRBV4-3
abundance: .
j_gene: TRBJ1-2
CDR3nt: TGCGCCAGCAGCCTTGAACCACAGGGCGGCTATGGCTACACCTTC
CDR3aa: CASSLEPQGGYGYTF

d_gene: .
v_gene: TRBV5-1
abundance: .
j_gene: TRBJ2-1
CDR3nt: TGCGCCAGCAGCTTGCCCTCCAATGAGCAGTTCTTC
CDR3aa: CASSLPSNEQFF

d_gene: .
v_gene: TRBV7-8
abundance: .
j_gene: TRBJ1-6
CDR3nt: TGTGCCAGCAGCTTAGTGGCAGGGGTGGGGAATTCACCCCTCCACTTT
CDR3aa: CASSLVAGVGNSPLHF

d_gene: TRBD1
v_gene: TRBV28
abundance: .
j_gene: TRBJ1-1
CDR3nt: TGTGCCAGCAGTCCCTACCGGGACAGGGGACACACTGAAGCTTTCTTT
CDR3aa: CASSPYRDRGHTEAFF

d_gene: TRBD1
v_gene: TRBV29-1
abundance: .
j_gene: TRBJ2-5
CDR3nt: TGCAGCGTTGAGGTCGGCTTGTCAGGGGGCGCGGGAGAGACCCAGTACTTC
CDR3aa: CSVEVGLSGGAGETQYF

d_gene: .
v_gene: TRBV23-1
abundance: .
j_gene: TRBJ2-3
CDR3nt: TGCGCCAGCAGTCAGCACCGGGAGATTCAAGATACGCAGTATTTT
CDR3aa: CASSQHREIQDTQYF

d_gene: TRBD2
v_gene: TRBV6-5
abundance: few
j_gene: TRBJ2-7
CDR3nt: TGTGCCAGCAGCGCTTCGCGGGAGTCCTACGAGCAGTACTTC
CDR3aa: CASSASRESYEQYF

d_gene: TRBD1
v_gene: TRBV7-8
abundance: .
j_gene: TRBJ2-7
CDR3nt: TGTGCCAGCAGCTTAAATGACAGGGCCTACGAGCAGTACTTC
CDR3aa: CASSLNDRAYEQYF

d_gene: .
v_gene: TRBV25-1
abundance: once
j_gene: TRBJ1-5
CDR3nt: TGTGCCAGCAGTGAAGAGGGATTTGGCAATCAGCCCCAGCATTTT
CDR3aa: CASSEEGFGNQPQHF

d_gene: TRBD2
v_gene: TRBV19
abundance: .
j_gene: TRBJ2-1
CDR3nt: TGTGCCAGTAGTATCCTAGGGACTAGCCATGAGCAGTTCTTC
CDR3aa: CASSILGTSHEQFF

d_gene: .
v_gene: TRBV18
abundance: .
j_gene: TRBJ1-4
CDR3nt: TGTGCCAGCTCACCCTCTAATGAAAAACTGTTTTTT
CDR3aa: CASSPSNEKLFF

d_gene: .
v_gene: TRBV18
abundance: .
j_gene: TRBJ2-4
CDR3nt: TGTGCCAGCTCACAGTCAACTCAAAACATTCAGTACTTC
CDR3aa: CASSQSTQNIQYF

d_gene: .
v_gene: TRBV30
abundance: .
j_gene: TRBJ1-1
CDR3nt: TGTGCCTGGAGGCCCGGGACACCGAACACTGAAGCTTTCTTT
CDR3aa: CAWRPGTPNTEAFF

d_gene: TRBD1
v_gene: TRBV10-3
abundance: few
j_gene: TRBJ1-1
CDR3nt: TGTGCCATCAGTGGGGACAGGGAGAACACTGAAGCTTTCTTT
CDR3aa: CAISGDRENTEAFF

d_gene: .
v_gene: TRBV25-1
abundance: .
j_gene: TRBJ2-2
CDR3nt: TGTGCCAGCATGGAGGCGGGCCCCACCGGGGAGCTGTTTTTT
CDR3aa: CASMEAGPTGELFF

d_gene: TRBD1
v_gene: TRBV11-2
abundance: .
j_gene: TRBJ2-1
CDR3nt: TGTGCCAGCAGCCCCGACAGGGGTGAGCAGTTCTTC
CDR3aa: CASSPDRGEQFF

d_gene: TRBD2
v_gene: TRBV5-4
abundance: .
j_gene: TRBJ2-1
CDR3nt: TGTGCCAGCAGCCGGGGAGTAGCGGGAGCTTGGCAGTTCTTC
CDR3aa: CASSRGVAGAWQFF

d_gene: .
v_gene: TRBV6-1
abundance: few
j_gene: TRBJ1-3
CDR3nt: TGTGCCAGCAGTGAACGGCAGGATTGGGTAGGAAACACCATATATTTT
CDR3aa: CASSERQDWVGNTIYF

d_gene: .
v_gene: TRBV5-1
abundance: .
j_gene: TRBJ2-2
CDR3nt: TGCGCCAGCAGCTTGGATGGGCGGAACACCGGGGAGCTGTTTTTT
CDR3aa: CASSLDGRNTGELFF